These 18 T cell receptor beta chains were sequenced from one sample in a study of CD8 T cells in Susac syndrome. Reverse transcription used about 0.45 to 1 ug RNA and random hexamers. TCRdb re-called the immunoSEQ multiplex PCR reads with MiXCR, one entry per CDR3 protein. Found here are some 180,000 distinct CDR3 sequences, about 95% of them singletons; the top ten hold 0.08% to 0.11%. Input material: CD4+ T cells from PBMCs. Receptor source: a human donor in good health.

The chain combines TRBV11-1 with TRBJ1-1; D not certain. This CDR3 region has 12 residues. The V and J ends lost 3 bases and 7 bases respectively, with 9 bases between them. Germline values: CDR1 SGHAT, CDR2 FQDESV (reference sequence). The CDR3 spells CASSFDRDEAFF. The CDR3 region has the DNA TGTGCCAGCAGCTTCGATCGGGATGAAGCTTTCTTT.

This clonotype was observed a single time. J is TRBJ2-5 and V is TRBV25-1, with D perhaps matching TRBD2 (6 bases). The CDR3 sequence is 10 residues long. Germline values: CDR1 MGHDK, CDR2 SYGVNS. V was shortened by 6 bases and J by 10 bases, with 9 bases between the two germline ends. DNA for the CDR3: TGTGCCAGCAGCGGGAGTATCCAGTACTTC. The encoded protein is CASSGSIQYF. Full variable domain (missing parts from reference TRBV25-1 and TRBJ2-5): EADIYQTPRYLVIGTGKKITLECSQTMGHDKMYWYQQDPGMELHLIHYSYGVNSTEKGDLSSESTVSRIRTEHFPLTLESARPSHTSQYLCASSGSIQYFGPGTRLLVL.

This chain links TRBV4-3 with TRBJ2-3; a possible D gene is TRBD2 (6 bases). Germline assignment: CDR1 LGHNA and CDR2 YSLEER. CDR3 length: 16 amino acids. Trimming stripped 0 bases from V and 0 bases from J, with 10 bases between. CDR3 in amino acids: CASSQEIAVSTDTQYF. The CDR3 nucleotides read TGCGCCAGCAGCCAAGAGATAGCGGTTAGCACAGATACGCAGTATTTT.

The chain is built from TRBV6-5 and TRBJ2-7; 9 bases fit TRBD2. The CDR3 contains 15 residues. Per the germline V gene, CDR1 is MNHEY and CDR2 is SVGAGI. Trimming took 0 bases from V and 2 from J; bases not matched to a gene: 2. The CDR3 DNA is TGTGCCAGCAGTTACTCGGCTAGCGGGACCTACGAGCAGTACTTC. This encodes CASSYSASGTYEQYF.

The V call is TRBV12-3 or TRBV12-4, the J call TRBJ2-7, with 12 bases aligning to TRBD1. This CDR3 has 14 residues. The V and J ends lost 4 bases and 5 bases, in that order; junction bases with no gene match: 3. CDR3 residues: CASSSGQGANEQYF. DNA for the CDR3: TGTGCCAGCAGTTCGGGACAGGGGGCTAACGAGCAGTACTTC.

This clonotype has a single count. J is TRBJ2-5 and V is TRBV29-1; the match to TRBD2 covers 7 bases. The CDR3 is 13 amino acids. Germline V gives CDR1 SQVTM, CDR2 ANQGSEA. The J segment lost 6 bases and the V segment lost 7 bases, leaving 11 bases of the junction unmatched. The CDR3 sequence is CSGGGDLRQTQYF. Written as DNA, the CDR3 is TGCAGCGGTGGGGGGGACCTTCGGCAGACCCAGTACTTC. Full variable domain (remainder filled in from reference TRBV29-1 and TRBJ2-5): SAVISQKPSRDICQRGTSLTIQCQVDSQVTMMFWYRQQPGQSLTLIATANQGSEATYESGFVIDKFPISRPNLTFSTLTVSNMSPEDSSIYLCSGGGDLRQTQYFGPGTRLLVL.

The chain uses TRBV28 and TRBJ1-2; no firm D call. There are 13 residues in the CDR3. V was clipped by 10 bases and J by 1 base, with 13 bases between them. Per germline, CDR1 MDHEN and CDR2 SYDVKM. The CDR3 DNA sequence: TGTGCCATAAGATCTCCCGTTAACTATGGCTACACCTTC. As protein: CAIRSPVNYGYTF.

The rearrangement joins TRBV28 to TRBJ1-5; the D is unclear. Between the trimmed V and J ends, which lost 0 bases and 15 bases, there was a span of 12 bases. This CDR3 spans 12 amino acids. In germline, CDR1 is MDHEN, CDR2 SYDVKM. CDR3 in amino acids: CASSLWAQRWHF. The CDR3 DNA sequence: TGTGCCAGCAGTTTATGGGCCCAGCGGTGGCATTTT.

The V gene is TRBV25-1, the J gene TRBJ2-5; 8 bases line up with TRBD2. Trimming at V came to 5 bases and at J to 4 bases, leaving 9 bases not matched to a gene. The CDR3 sequence is 15 residues long. Germline values: CDR1 MGHDK, CDR2 SYGVNS. The CDR3 here is CASSPKAGVGETQYF. CDR3 nucleotide sequence: TGTGCCAGCAGTCCGAAAGCGGGAGTAGGAGAGACCCAGTACTTC.

This chain connects TRBV29-1 to TRBJ2-7; 11 nucleotides match TRBD2. V lost 6 bases to trimming and J lost 2 bases; unmatched junction nucleotides: 3. In germline, CDR1 is SQVTM, CDR2 ANQGSEA. This CDR3 is 13 amino acids long. The CDR3 bases are TGCAGCGTCGGGACTAGCGGAACCTACGAGCAGTACTTC. It translates to CSVGTSGTYEQYF.

This chain links TRBV30 with TRBJ1-1; D gene uncertain. V dropped 3 bases and J dropped 1 base, with 9 bases sitting between them. Germline lookup yields CDR1 GTSNPN and CDR2 SVGIG (reference sequence). The CDR3 is 13 amino acids. The CDR3 DNA reads as TGTGCCTGGAGGGGAGACGGGAACACTGAAGCTTTCTTT. Its protein product is CAWRGDGNTEAFF.

V gene TRBV29-1 combines with J gene TRBJ2-7, with D possibly being TRBD1 or TRBD2 (6 bases each). The CDR3 contains 12 residues. V was trimmed by 7 bases and J by 6 bases, leaving 16 bases between them. Per the germline V gene, CDR1 is SQVTM and CDR2 is ANQGSEA. As DNA, the CDR3 is TGCAGCGCCGGCCCGGGGGCCCGCGAGCAGTACTTC. It translates to CSAGPGAREQYF.

V is TRBV19 and J is TRBJ1-1; 7 positions agree with TRBD1. V shed 5 bases and J 0 bases; nucleotides not matched to a gene: 3. This CDR3 comprises 14 residues. Germline-derived CDR1 and CDR2 are LNHDA and SQIVND (reference sequence). DNA of the CDR3: TGTGCCAGTAGTTGGGGACAGCTGAACACTGAAGCTTTCTTT. Amino acid sequence: CASSWGQLNTEAFF.

The chain joins TRBV6-5 to TRBJ2-7, with D possibly matching TRBD2 (6 bases). The CDR3 is 13 amino acids. V was shortened by 6 bases and J by 4 bases, with 13 bases between the two germline ends. CDR1 is MNHEY, CDR2 SVGAGI, per germline. The CDR3 sequence is CASRSGADYEQYF. Here the CDR3 DNA reads TGTGCCAGCAGGTCGGGAGCGGATTACGAGCAGTACTTC.

The rearrangement joins TRBV27 to TRBJ1-5, with 9 positions matching TRBD1. With 5 bases clipped from V and 6 bases from J, the junction kept 5 bases outside the gene matches. This CDR3 is 14 amino acids long. Germline V gives CDR1 MNHEY, CDR2 SMNVEV (reference sequence). The CDR3 reads CASSRQGEIQPQHF. DNA of the CDR3: TGTGCCAGCAGTCGACAGGGGGAAATTCAGCCCCAGCATTTT.

The CDR3 is CASRLQGARAFF. DNA for the CDR3: TGTGCCAGCCGACTACAGGGGGCTCGAGCTTTCTTT. The chain is built from TRBV5-4 and TRBJ1-1, with 9 bases lining up with TRBD1. The CDR3 consists of 12 residues. V gave up 7 bases and J gave up 10 bases; unmatched junction bases: 8. CDR1 and CDR2 from the germline V gene are SGHNT and YYREEE (reference sequence). Using reference TRBV5-4 and TRBJ1-1 for the parts outside the CDR3, the full variable domain is ETGVTQSPTHLIKTRGQQVTLRCSSQSGHNTVSWYQQALGQGPQFIFQYYREEENGRGNFPPRFSGLQFPNYSSELNVNALELDDSALYLCASRLQGARAFFGQGTRLTVV.

The chain uses TRBV7-9 and TRBJ2-1, with TRBD1 matching over 9 bases. With 6 bases clipped from V and 4 bases from J, the junction kept 10 bases outside the gene matches. CDR3 length equals 16 residues. CDR1 SEHNR and CDR2 FQNEAQ come from the germline V gene (reference sequence). For the CDR3, the DNA is TGTGCCAGCAGGTCCCTTCGGGGACAGGGTTACAATGAGCAGTTCTTC. Translation: CASRSLRGQGYNEQFF. Together with reference TRBV7-9 and TRBJ2-1, the CDR3 gives the full variable domain: DTGVSQNPRHKITKRGQNVTFRCDPISEHNRLYWYRQTLGQGPEFLTYFQNEAQLEKSRLLSDRFSAERPKGSFSTLEIQRTEQGDSAMYLCASRSLRGQGYNEQFFGPGTRLTVL.

This clonotype was picked up one time. The chain uses TRBV5-4 and TRBJ2-5; D ambiguous. This CDR3 is built from 14 residues. Germline loops: CDR1 SGHNT, CDR2 YYREEE (reference sequence). V shed 3 bases and J shed 5 bases, with 14 bases lying between them. The CDR3 nucleotides are TGTGCCAGCAGCTCTCCCGCGGATGGGGAGACCCAGTACTTC. It encodes CASSSPADGETQYF. Drawing the rest from reference TRBV5-4 and TRBJ2-5, the complete variable domain is ETGVTQSPTHLIKTRGQQVTLRCSSQSGHNTVSWYQQALGQGPQFIFQYYREEENGRGNFPPRFSGLQFPNYSSELNVNALELDDSALYLCASSSPADGETQYFGPGTRLLVL.